Below are 2 T cell receptor beta chains sequenced from a single sample in a study of shared clonotypes between healthy human individuals. Using immunoSEQ multiplex PCR, the repertoire was profiled, and TCRdb retains in-frame clones only, with some absent. Of 650,000 to 800,000 clones listed, 72% were seen once; the top ten hold over 1.5%. The sequenced sample was memory CD4+ T cells sorted from blood. Stated subset: CD45RA-negative fraction. The receptors shown here come from a young woman in good health.

This clone was counted a few times. The rearrangement links TRBV11-3 to TRBJ2-5, with 9 bases identical to TRBD1. The junction had 5 bases not matched to a gene; V was cut back by 3 bases and J by 0 bases. CDR1 is SGHNT, CDR2 YENEEA, per germline. This CDR3 is built from 16 residues. The CDR3 nucleotides are TGTGCCAGCAGCTTCTCCGGGACAGGGTACCAAGAGACCCAGTACTTC. Encoded protein: CASSFSGTGYQETQYF.

The chain employs TRBV5-1 and TRBJ2-5; 12 nucleotides match TRBD2. Germline trimming cut 0 bases from V and 5 bases from J; bases unmatched to any gene: 5. Germline V gives CDR1 SGHRS, CDR2 YFSETQ. The CDR3 length is 16 residues. The CDR3 DNA is TGCGCCAGCAGCTTGGCTCTAGCGGGAGGGGTGGAGACCCAGTACTTC. Translation: CASSLALAGGVETQYF.